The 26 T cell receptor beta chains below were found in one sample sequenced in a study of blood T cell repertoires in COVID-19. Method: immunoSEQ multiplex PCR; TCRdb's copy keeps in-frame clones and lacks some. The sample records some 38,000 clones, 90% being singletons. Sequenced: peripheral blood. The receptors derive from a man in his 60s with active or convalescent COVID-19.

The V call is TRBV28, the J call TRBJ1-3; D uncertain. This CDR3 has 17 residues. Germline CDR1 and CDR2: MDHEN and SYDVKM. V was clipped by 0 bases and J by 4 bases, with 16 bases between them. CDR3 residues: CASSLWGTAMGGNTIYF. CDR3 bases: TGTGCCAGCAGTTTATGGGGCACCGCAATGGGCGGAAACACCATATATTTT.

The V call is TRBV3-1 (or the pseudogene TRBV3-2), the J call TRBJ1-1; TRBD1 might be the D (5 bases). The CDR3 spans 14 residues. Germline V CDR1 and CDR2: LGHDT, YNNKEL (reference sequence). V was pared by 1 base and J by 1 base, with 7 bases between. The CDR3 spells CASSQVGGNTEAFF. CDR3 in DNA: TGTGCCAGCAGCCAAGTGGGGGGGAACACTGAAGCTTTCTTT.

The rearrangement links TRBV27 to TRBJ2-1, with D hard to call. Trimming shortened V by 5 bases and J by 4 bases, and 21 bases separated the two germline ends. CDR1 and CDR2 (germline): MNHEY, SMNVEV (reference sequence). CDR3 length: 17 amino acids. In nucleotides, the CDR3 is TGTGCCAGCAGTCCCCGTTGGGCAGCCGCTCCTTACAATGAGCAGTTCTTC. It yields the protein CASSPRWAAAPYNEQFF.

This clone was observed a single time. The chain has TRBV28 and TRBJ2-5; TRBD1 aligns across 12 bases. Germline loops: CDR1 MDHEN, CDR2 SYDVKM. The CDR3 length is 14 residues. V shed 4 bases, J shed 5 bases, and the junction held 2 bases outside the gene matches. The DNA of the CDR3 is TGTGCCAGCAGTTGGGACAGGGGGCTTGAGACCCAGTACTTC. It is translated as CASSWDRGLETQYF.

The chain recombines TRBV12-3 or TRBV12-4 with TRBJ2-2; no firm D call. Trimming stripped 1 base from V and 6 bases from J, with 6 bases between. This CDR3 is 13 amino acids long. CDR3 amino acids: CASSLVRAGELFF. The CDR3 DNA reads TGTGCCAGCAGTTTAGTTCGAGCCGGGGAGCTGTTTTTT.

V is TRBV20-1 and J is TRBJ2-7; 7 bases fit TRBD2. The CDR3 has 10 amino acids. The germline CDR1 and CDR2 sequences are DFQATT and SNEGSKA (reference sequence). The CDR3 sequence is CRPGGGEQYF. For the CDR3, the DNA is TGCAGACCGGGGGGAGGCGAGCAGTACTTC.

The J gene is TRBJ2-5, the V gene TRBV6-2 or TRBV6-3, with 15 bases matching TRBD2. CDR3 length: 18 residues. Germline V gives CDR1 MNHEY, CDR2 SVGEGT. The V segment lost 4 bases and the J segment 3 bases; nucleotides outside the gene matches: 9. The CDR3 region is CASSWTSGRAIGKETQYF. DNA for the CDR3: TGTGCCAGCAGTTGGACTAGCGGGAGGGCCATAGGTAAAGAGACCCAGTACTTC.

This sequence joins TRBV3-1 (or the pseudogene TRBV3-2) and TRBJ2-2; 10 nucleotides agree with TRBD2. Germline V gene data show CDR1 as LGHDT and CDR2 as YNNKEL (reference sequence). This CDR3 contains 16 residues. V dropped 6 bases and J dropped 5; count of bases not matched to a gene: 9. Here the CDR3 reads CASSPSERGGTGELFF. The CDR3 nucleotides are TGTGCCAGCAGTCCAAGTGAGCGGGGGGGAACCGGGGAGCTGTTTTTT.

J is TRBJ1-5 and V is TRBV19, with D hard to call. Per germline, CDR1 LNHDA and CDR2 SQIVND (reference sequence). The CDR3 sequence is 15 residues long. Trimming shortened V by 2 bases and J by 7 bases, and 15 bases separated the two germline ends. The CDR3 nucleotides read TGTGCCAGTAGTATAAGGGCCGGGATCGGGCAGCCCCAGCATTTT. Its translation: CASSIRAGIGQPQHF.

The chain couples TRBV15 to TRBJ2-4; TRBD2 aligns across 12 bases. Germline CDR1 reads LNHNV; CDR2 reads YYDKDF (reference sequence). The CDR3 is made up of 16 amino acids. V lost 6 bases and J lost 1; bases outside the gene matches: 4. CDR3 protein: CATRPSGRAAKNIQYF. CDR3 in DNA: TGTGCCACCAGACCTAGCGGGAGGGCTGCCAAAAACATTCAGTACTTC.

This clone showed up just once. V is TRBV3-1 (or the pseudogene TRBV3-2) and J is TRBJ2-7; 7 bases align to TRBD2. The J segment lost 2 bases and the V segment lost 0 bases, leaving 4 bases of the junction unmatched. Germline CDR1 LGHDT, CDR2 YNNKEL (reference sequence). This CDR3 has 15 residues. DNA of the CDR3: TGTGCCAGCAGCCAAGAGGGGGGGATCCCCTACGAGCAGTACTTC. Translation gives CASSQEGGIPYEQYF.

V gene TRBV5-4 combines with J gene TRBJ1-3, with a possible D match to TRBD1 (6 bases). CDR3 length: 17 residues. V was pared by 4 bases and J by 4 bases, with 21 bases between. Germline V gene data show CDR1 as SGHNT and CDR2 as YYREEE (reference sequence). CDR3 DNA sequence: TGTGCCAGCAGCGGTGGTGGGACAAGGGCCGAAGGAAACACCATATATTTT. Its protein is CASSGGGTRAEGNTIYF. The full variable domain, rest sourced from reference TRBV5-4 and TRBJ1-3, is ETGVTQSPTHLIKTRGQQVTLRCSSQSGHNTVSWYQQALGQGPQFIFQYYREEENGRGNFPPRFSGLQFPNYSSELNVNALELDDSALYLCASSGGGTRAEGNTIYFGEGSWLTVV.

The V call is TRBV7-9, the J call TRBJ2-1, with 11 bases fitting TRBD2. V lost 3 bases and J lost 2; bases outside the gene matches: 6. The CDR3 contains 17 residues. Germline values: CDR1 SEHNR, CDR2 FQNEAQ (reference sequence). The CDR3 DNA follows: TGTGCCAGCAGCTTGTTAGCGGGAGGGCCGCCCTACAATGAGCAGTTCTTC. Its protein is CASSLLAGGPPYNEQFF.

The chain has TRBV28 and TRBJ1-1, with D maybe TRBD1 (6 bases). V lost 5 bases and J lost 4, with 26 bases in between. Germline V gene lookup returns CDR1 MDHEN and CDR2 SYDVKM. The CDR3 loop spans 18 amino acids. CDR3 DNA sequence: TGTGCCAGCAGTACCCCCACCGAAACAGGGCGACGTCCCACTGAAGCTTTCTTT. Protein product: CASSTPTETGRRPTEAFF.

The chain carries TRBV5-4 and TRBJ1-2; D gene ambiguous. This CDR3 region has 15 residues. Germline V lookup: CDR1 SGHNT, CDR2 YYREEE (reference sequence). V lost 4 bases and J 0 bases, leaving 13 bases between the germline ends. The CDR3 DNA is TGTGCCAGCAGCGTTGGTATAGAGGCTAACTATGGCTACACCTTC. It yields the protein CASSVGIEANYGYTF.

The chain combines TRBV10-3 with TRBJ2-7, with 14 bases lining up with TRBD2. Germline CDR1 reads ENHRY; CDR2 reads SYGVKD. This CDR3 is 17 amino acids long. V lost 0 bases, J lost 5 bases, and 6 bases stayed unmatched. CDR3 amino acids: CAISESKTSGRANEQYF. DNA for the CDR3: TGTGCCATCAGTGAGTCGAAGACTAGCGGGAGGGCCAACGAGCAGTACTTC.

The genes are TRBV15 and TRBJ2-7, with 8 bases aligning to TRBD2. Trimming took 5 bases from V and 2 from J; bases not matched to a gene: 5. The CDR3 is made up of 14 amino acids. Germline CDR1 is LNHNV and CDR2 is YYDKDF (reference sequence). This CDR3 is CATSSGGVAYEQYF. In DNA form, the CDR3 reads TGTGCCACCAGCTCGGGAGGGGTGGCCTACGAGCAGTACTTC.

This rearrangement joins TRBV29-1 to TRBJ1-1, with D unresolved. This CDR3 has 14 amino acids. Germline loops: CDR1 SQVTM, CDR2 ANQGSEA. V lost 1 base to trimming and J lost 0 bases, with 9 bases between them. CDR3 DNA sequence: TGCAGCGTTGAAGTTGGGCAGATGAACACTGAAGCTTTCTTT. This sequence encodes CSVEVGQMNTEAFF.

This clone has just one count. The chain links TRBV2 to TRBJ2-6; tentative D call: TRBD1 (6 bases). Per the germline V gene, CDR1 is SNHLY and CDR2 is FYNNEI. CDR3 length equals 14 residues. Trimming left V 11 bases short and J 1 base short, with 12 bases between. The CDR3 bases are TGTGCCGGAAACAGGGTTTCTGGGGCCAACGTCCTGACTTTC. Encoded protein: CAGNRVSGANVLTF.

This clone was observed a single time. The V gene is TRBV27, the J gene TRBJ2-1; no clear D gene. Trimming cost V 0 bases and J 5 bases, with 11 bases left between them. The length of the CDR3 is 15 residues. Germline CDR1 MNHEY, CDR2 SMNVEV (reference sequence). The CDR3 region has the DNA TGTGCCAGCAGTTTATCGTTACGACTTCACAATGAGCAGTTCTTC. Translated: CASSLSLRLHNEQFF.

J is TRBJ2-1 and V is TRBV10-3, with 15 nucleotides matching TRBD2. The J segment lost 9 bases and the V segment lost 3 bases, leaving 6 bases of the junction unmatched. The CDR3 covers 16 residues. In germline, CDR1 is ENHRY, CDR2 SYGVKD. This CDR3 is CAISDGLAGGRAEQFF. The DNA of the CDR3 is TGTGCCATCAGTGACGGACTAGCGGGAGGGCGTGCTGAGCAGTTCTTC.

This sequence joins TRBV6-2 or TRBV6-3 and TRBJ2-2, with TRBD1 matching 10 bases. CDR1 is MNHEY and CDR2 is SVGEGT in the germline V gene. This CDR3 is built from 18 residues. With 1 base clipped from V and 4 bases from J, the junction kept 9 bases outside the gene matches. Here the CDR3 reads CASSYFPGQGKGTGELFF. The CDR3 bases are TGTGCCAGCAGTTACTTTCCGGGACAGGGGAAGGGCACCGGGGAGCTGTTTTTT.

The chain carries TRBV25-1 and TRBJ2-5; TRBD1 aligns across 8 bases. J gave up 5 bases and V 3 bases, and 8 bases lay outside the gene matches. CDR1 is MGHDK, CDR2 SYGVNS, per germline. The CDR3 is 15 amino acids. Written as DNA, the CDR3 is TGTGCCAGCAGTGAGTCTGGGACAGGCTACGAGACCCAGTACTTC. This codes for CASSESGTGYETQYF.

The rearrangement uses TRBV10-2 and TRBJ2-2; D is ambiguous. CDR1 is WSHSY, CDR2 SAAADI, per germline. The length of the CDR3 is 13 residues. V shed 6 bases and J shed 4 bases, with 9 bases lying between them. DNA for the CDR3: TGCGCCAGCAGAACAATCACCACCGGGGAGCTGTTTTTT. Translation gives CASRTITTGELFF.

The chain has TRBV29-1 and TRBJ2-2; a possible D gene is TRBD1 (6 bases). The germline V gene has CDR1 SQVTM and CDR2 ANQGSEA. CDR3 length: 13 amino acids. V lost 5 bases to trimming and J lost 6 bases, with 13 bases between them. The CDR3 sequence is CSVSSGVAGELFF. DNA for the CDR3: TGCAGCGTTTCCTCAGGGGTAGCCGGGGAGCTGTTTTTT.

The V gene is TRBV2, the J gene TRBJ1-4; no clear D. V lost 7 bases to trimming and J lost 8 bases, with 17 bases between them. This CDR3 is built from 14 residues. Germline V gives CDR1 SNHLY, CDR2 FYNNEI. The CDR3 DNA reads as TGTGCCAGCAAGCGGTCACTCGGTATCGAAAAACTGTTTTTT. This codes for CASKRSLGIEKLFF.